A single sample gave rise to the 24 T cell receptor beta chains below, sequenced in a study of patients and donors after allogeneic stem cell transplantation. MiXCR, applied by TCRdb to the RT-PCR reads, yields one record per CDR3 protein. Of roughly 940,000 distinct CDR3 sequences listed, roughly 18% were seen once; the top ten hold 6%. Material: blood, either unsorted or a sorted T cell fraction (not recorded which). The origin of the receptors is a human donor who was either an allogeneic HSCT recipient or a stem cell or donor lymphocyte infusion donor (not recorded which). It is not recorded whose cells these are; they may come from a transplant donor.

The chain links TRBV6-5 to TRBJ2-7; TRBD2 agrees at 9 bases. This CDR3 comprises 14 residues. V shed 4 bases, J shed 9 bases, and the junction held 10 bases outside the gene matches. The germline gives CDR1 MNHEY, CDR2 SVGAGI. This CDR3 reads CASSSTSGPTMQYF. The CDR3 nucleotides read TGTGCCAGCAGTTCGACTAGCGGCCCTACGATGCAGTACTTC.

This clonotype has a count of ten or more. The chain uses TRBV7-9 and TRBJ2-2; D is unresolved. Trimming took 5 bases from V and 4 from J, leaving 5 bases between them. The CDR3 contains 12 residues. The germline V gene encodes CDR1 SEHNR and CDR2 FQNEAQ (reference sequence). CDR3 amino acids: CASSQITGELFF. The CDR3 DNA reads TGTGCCAGCAGCCAAATCACCGGGGAGCTGTTTTTT. Supplemented by reference TRBV7-9 and TRBJ2-2, the full variable domain reads DTGVSQNPRHKITKRGQNVTFRCDPISEHNRLYWYRQTLGQGPEFLTYFQNEAQLEKSRLLSDRFSAERPKGSFSTLEIQRTEQGDSAMYLCASSQITGELFFGEGSRLTVL.

This clonotype was recorded at least ten times. The chain joins TRBV29-1 to TRBJ1-2; 8 nucleotides align to TRBD1. V lost 3 bases and J lost 8; bases outside the gene matches: 5. Germline CDR1 and CDR2: SQVTM and ANQGSEA. This CDR3 spans 12 amino acids. CDR3 protein: CSVDLRTGGYTF. The DNA for the CDR3 is TGCAGCGTTGACCTCCGGACAGGGGGCTACACCTTC.

With respect to this clonotype: One end of the junction fails to match germline, which may point to a read error. The chain carries TRBV5-5 and TRBJ2-1, with D possibly matching TRBD2 (6 bases). The germline gives CDR1 SGHKS, CDR2 YYEKEE (reference sequence). There are 14 residues in the CDR3. CDR3 bases: TGTGCCAGCAGCTCCTGGAGGGCCGGTAATGAGCAGTCCTTC. It encodes CASSSWRAGNEQSF.

This chain joins TRBV15 and TRBJ1-2, with D possibly being TRBD1 (5 bases). Germline CDR1 LNHNV, CDR2 YYDKDF (reference sequence). The V end was cut by 5 bases, the J end by 4 bases, with 14 bases between. The CDR3 is made up of 14 amino acids. The CDR3 DNA is TGTGCCACCAGCGTACCGGGACCGAGCTATGGCTACACCTTC. This sequence encodes CATSVPGPSYGYTF. Combining the CDR3 with reference TRBV15 and TRBJ1-2 gives the whole variable domain DAMVIQNPRYQVTQFGKPVTLSCSQTLNHNVMYWYQQKSSQAPKLLFHYYDKDFNNEADTPDNFQSRRPNTSFCFLDIRSPGLGDTAMYLCATSVPGPSYGYTFGSGTRLTVV.

In this sample, this clonotype turned up a few times. For the CDR3, the DNA is TGTGCCAGCAGCCAAGATTCAGGGTGGGGGAGGGCCGGGACCGGGGAGCTGTTTTTT. Amino acids: CASSQDSGWGRAGTGELFF. The J gene is TRBJ2-2, the V gene TRBV4-2; 7 bases match TRBD2. Germline V CDR1 and CDR2: LGHNA, YNFKEQ. CDR3 size: 19 residues. V lost 0 bases to trimming and J lost 5 bases; unmatched junction nucleotides: 15.

This clonotype was observed a few times. V and J are TRBV5-6 and TRBJ1-1, with 8 nucleotides matching TRBD1. Germline CDR1 SGHDT, CDR2 YYEEEE. Trimming at V came to 3 bases and at J to 1 base, leaving 5 bases not matched to a gene. The CDR3 spans 15 residues. The CDR3: CASSWQGARNTEAFF. CDR3 coding DNA: TGTGCCAGCAGCTGGCAGGGGGCAAGGAACACTGAAGCTTTCTTT.

The chain links TRBV7-3 to TRBJ2-6, with 7 bases aligning to TRBD1. With 5 bases clipped from V and 0 bases from J, the junction kept 16 bases outside the gene matches. There are 20 residues in the CDR3. Germline V gene data show CDR1 as SGHTA and CDR2 as FQGTGA. CDR3 nucleotides: TGTGCCAGCAGCCTATACAACCTCGGGACAGTCAACTCTGGGGCCAACGTCCTGACTTTC. Its translation: CASSLYNLGTVNSGANVLTF.

This clonotype was detected a few times. J is TRBJ2-2 and V is TRBV3-1; D is tentatively TRBD1 or TRBD2 (6 bases each). The CDR3 is 16 residues long. V was pared by 4 bases and J by 3 bases, with 15 bases between. CDR1 LGHDT and CDR2 YNNKEL come from the germline V gene (reference sequence). The CDR3 is CASSLTLGGDTGELFF. The CDR3, as DNA: TGTGCCAGCAGCCTTACCCTGGGGGGCGACACCGGGGAGCTGTTTTTT.

A few counts support this clonotype. The genes are TRBV9 and TRBJ2-7, with 7 bases lining up with TRBD1. With 0 bases clipped from V and 2 bases from J, the junction kept 5 bases outside the gene matches. CDR1 is SGDLS and CDR2 is YYNGEE in the germline V gene. CDR3 size: 15 residues. In nucleotides, the CDR3 is TGTGCCAGCAGCGTAGCCAGGGGGTATGCCTACGAGCAGTACTTC. Protein sequence: CASSVARGYAYEQYF.

This clonotype was picked up a small number of times. The V and J genes are TRBV10-3 and TRBJ2-7, with 11 bases that match TRBD2. V shed 6 bases and J 5 bases; nucleotides not matched to a gene: 3. The germline CDR1 and CDR2 sequences are ENHRY and SYGVKD. The CDR3 covers 13 residues. CDR3 in amino acids: CAIRATSGNEQYF. CDR3 in DNA: TGTGCCATCAGGGCGACTAGCGGGAACGAGCAGTACTTC.

This clonotype was seen a handful of times. The chain is built from TRBV29-1 and TRBJ1-2, with TRBD1 matching over 7 bases. The CDR3 covers 13 residues. V lost 6 bases to trimming and J lost 6 bases; unmatched junction nucleotides: 10. The germline gives CDR1 SQVTM, CDR2 ANQGSEA. CDR3 DNA sequence: TGCAGCGTGGAGAGGACAGGCGTGAATGGCTACACCTTC. This sequence encodes CSVERTGVNGYTF. Based on the CDR3 plus reference TRBV29-1 and TRBJ1-2, the full variable domain is SAVISQKPSRDICQRGTSLTIQCQVDSQVTMMFWYRQQPGQSLTLIATANQGSEATYESGFVIDKFPISRPNLTFSTLTVSNMSPEDSSIYLCSVERTGVNGYTFGSGTRLTVV.

A few counts support this clonotype. The rearrangement uses TRBV7-8 and TRBJ2-2; D gene uncertain. The CDR3 length is 16 residues. Per the germline V gene, CDR1 is SGHVS and CDR2 is FQNEAQ. Between the trimmed V and J ends, which lost 0 bases and 0 bases, there was a span of 8 bases. The CDR3 reads CASSLAPETNTGELFF. The CDR3 nucleotides are TGTGCCAGCAGCTTAGCTCCGGAAACGAACACCGGGGAGCTGTTTTTT.

This clonotype was seen once. The chain links TRBV5-1 to TRBJ2-5; no definite D call. Trimming pared 2 bases from V and 4 bases from J, leaving 9 bases between. Germline loops: CDR1 SGHRS, CDR2 YFSETQ. The CDR3 has 13 amino acids. DNA for the CDR3: TGCGCCAGCAGCTTCGCCGGGTCAGAGACCCAGTACTTC. It translates to CASSFAGSETQYF.

The chain is built from TRBV5-4 and TRBJ2-1; D is uncertain. This CDR3 is 15 amino acids long. Per the germline V gene, CDR1 is SGHNT and CDR2 is YYREEE (reference sequence). With 2 bases removed from V and 0 bases from J, the gap between germline ends came to 9 bases. The DNA of the CDR3 is TGTGCCAGCAGCTTCATATCGAGCTCCTACAATGAGCAGTTCTTC. It encodes CASSFISSSYNEQFF.

The chain couples TRBV3-1 to TRBJ1-5; 9 bases fit TRBD1. The germline CDR1 and CDR2 sequences are LGHDT and YNNKEL (reference sequence). The CDR3 covers 16 residues. Germline trimming cut 1 base from V and 6 bases from J; bases unmatched to any gene: 7. The CDR3 coding sequence is TGTGCCAGCAGCCAAGGAAGTGGACAGGGGAGTCAGCCCCAGCATTTT. Its translation is CASSQGSGQGSQPQHF.

The chain carries TRBV25-1 and TRBJ2-1, with TRBD2 matching over 13 bases. The CDR3 runs to 17 residues. In germline, CDR1 is MGHDK, CDR2 SYGVNS. V shed 7 bases and J 4 bases; nucleotides not matched to a gene: 10. The CDR3 is CASNTLGLAGAYNEQFF. The CDR3 nucleotides are TGTGCCAGCAATACCTTAGGACTAGCGGGAGCGTACAATGAGCAGTTCTTC.

A few counts support this clonotype. This sequence joins TRBV9 and TRBJ2-7, with no clear D. The CDR3 totals 12 residues. The V end was cut by 0 bases, the J end by 7 bases, with 8 bases between. Germline V CDR1 and CDR2: SGDLS, YYNGEE. The chain's CDR3 is CASSVGFGEQYF. CDR3 sequence (DNA): TGTGCCAGCAGCGTAGGGTTTGGAGAGCAGTACTTC.

This clonotype has just a few counts. The V call is TRBV7-2, the J call TRBJ1-4, with D uncertain. Germline values: CDR1 SGHTA, CDR2 FQGNSA. CDR3 length: 14 residues. Trimming left V 2 bases short and J 8 bases short, with 12 bases between. CDR3: CASSLSTGREKLFF. As DNA, the CDR3 is TGTGCCAGCAGCTTATCGACGGGAAGAGAAAAACTGTTTTTT.

Only a few counts were recorded for this clonotype. The V gene is TRBV11-1, the J gene TRBJ2-1; D ambiguous. Germline V CDR1 and CDR2: SGHAT, FQDESV (reference sequence). Trimming shortened V by 1 base and J by 9 bases, and 7 bases separated the two germline ends. The CDR3 is 12 residues long. CDR3 protein: CASSLDQIEQFF. The CDR3 nucleotides are TGTGCCAGCAGCTTAGATCAGATTGAGCAGTTCTTC.

This clonotype turned up a few times. The V call is TRBV6-2 or TRBV6-3, the J call TRBJ2-2; D possibly corresponds to TRBD2 (5 bases). The V end lost 7 bases, the J end lost 4 bases, and 19 bases lay between the germline ends. The CDR3 has 16 residues. Germline V gives CDR1 MNHEY, CDR2 SVGEGT. The CDR3 DNA reads as TGTGCCAGCACCCTAGGGAGTGGGGTAGGCACCGGGGAGCTGTTTTTT. It yields the protein CASTLGSGVGTGELFF.

This clonotype was seen only a few times. The rearrangement links TRBV6-2 or TRBV6-3 to TRBJ2-2, with TRBD2 identical over 10 bases. Germline trimming cut 5 bases from V and 5 bases from J; bases unmatched to any gene: 8. This CDR3 has 16 amino acids. The germline gives CDR1 MNHEY, CDR2 SVGEGT. The CDR3 DNA sequence: TGTGCCAGCAGTGTACCCCTAGCGGGGGTTACCGGGGAGCTGTTTTTT. Translated, it gives CASSVPLAGVTGELFF.

The CDR3 reads CASSERDSTFINGYTF. DNA for the CDR3: TGTGCCAGCAGTGAAAGAGACAGTACCTTCATCAATGGCTACACCTTC. The gene calls are TRBV6-1 and TRBJ1-2; maybe TRBD1 (5 bases). The CDR3 length is 16 residues. Per the germline V gene, CDR1 is MNHNS and CDR2 is SASEGT. V was pared by 2 bases and J by 6 bases, with 19 bases between.

The V gene is TRBV12-5, the J gene TRBJ1-5, with 9 bases that match TRBD1. The CDR3 has 15 amino acids. From germline, CDR1 is LGHNT and CDR2 FRNRAP. Losses at the gene ends were 2 bases for V and 6 bases for J; bases not matched to a gene: 5. The CDR3 bases are TGTGCTAGTGGTTTGACGGACAGGGGCGGTCAGCCCCAGCATTTT. Translating it yields CASGLTDRGGQPQHF.